Sequencing of this T cell receptor beta chain was carried out in a study of blood T cell repertoires in COVID-19. Sequencing was performed with immunoSEQ multiplex PCR; in TCRdb, only in-frame clones are kept and a portion is missing. The table shows under 300,000 clones, with about 80% occurring only once. This clone has a single count. The CDR3 covers 15 residues. The junction had 4 bases not matched to a gene; V was cut back by 0 bases and J by 4 bases. Germline loops: CDR1 KGHSH, CDR2 LQKENI. J is TRBJ2-5 and V is TRBV18; 8 nucleotides agree with TRBD1. The clonotype comes from a woman aged 80 or older with active or convalescent COVID-19. The sample comprised peripheral blood. The CDR3 sequence: CASSPPGQGRETQYF. CDR3 sequence (DNA): TGTGCCAGCTCACCACCAGGACAGGGAAGAGAGACCCAGTACTTC.